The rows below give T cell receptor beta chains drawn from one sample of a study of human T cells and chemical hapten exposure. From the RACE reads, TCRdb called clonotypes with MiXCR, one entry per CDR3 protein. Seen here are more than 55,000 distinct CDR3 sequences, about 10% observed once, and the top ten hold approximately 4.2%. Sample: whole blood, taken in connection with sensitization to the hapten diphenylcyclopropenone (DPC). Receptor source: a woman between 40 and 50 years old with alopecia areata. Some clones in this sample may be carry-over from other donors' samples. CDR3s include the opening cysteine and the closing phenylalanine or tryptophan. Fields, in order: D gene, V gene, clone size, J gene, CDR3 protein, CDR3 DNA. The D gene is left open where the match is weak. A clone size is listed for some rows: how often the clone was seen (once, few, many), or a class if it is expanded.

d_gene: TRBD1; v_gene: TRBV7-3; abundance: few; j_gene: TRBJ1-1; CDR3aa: CASSLTSTGTGMNTEAFF; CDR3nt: TGTGCCAGCAGCTTAACGTCTACCGGGACAGGCATGAACACTGAAGCTTTCTTT
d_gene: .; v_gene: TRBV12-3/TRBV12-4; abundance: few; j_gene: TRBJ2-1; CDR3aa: CASSLEGRGRAYNEQFF; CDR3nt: TGTGCCAGCAGTTTAGAAGGCAGGGGCAGGGCCTACAATGAGCAGTTCTTC
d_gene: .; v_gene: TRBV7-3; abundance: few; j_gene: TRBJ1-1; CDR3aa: CASSLAGRGEAFF; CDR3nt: TGTGCCAGCAGCTTAGCGGGGCGCGGTGAAGCTTTCTTT
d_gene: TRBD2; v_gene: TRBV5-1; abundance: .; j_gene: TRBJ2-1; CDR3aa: CASSLTSGSGDEQFF; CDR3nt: TGCGCCAGCAGCTTGACTAGCGGGAGTGGTGATGAGCAGTTCTTC
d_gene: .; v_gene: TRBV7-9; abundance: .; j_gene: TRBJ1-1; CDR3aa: CASSLAVQAFF; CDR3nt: TGTGCCAGCAGCTTAGCCGTCCAAGCTTTCTTT
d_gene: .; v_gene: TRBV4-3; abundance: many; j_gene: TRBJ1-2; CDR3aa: CASSQGPSMGGYTF; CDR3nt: TGCGCCAGCAGCCAAGGTCCCTCTATGGGGGGCTACACCTTC
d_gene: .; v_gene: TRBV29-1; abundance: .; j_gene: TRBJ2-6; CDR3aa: CSVDLGRGFGANVLTF; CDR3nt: TGTAGCGTTGATTTGGGCAGGGGATTTGGGGCCAACGTCCTGACTTTC
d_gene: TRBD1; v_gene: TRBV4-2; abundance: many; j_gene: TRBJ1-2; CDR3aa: CASSHTGQTDGYTF; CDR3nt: TGTGCCAGCAGCCATACGGGACAGACAGATGGCTACACCTTC
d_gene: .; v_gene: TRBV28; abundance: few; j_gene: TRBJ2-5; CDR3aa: CASRAQETQYF; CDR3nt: TGTGCCAGCAGGGCCCAAGAGACCCAGTACTTC
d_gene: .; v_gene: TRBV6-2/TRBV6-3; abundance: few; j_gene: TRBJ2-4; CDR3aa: CASSTPPAQYF; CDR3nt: TGTGCCAGCAGCACCCCCCCGGCTCAGTACTTC
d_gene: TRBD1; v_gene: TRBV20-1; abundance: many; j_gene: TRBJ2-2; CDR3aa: CSAEDRELGELFF; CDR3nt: TGCAGTGCTGAGGACAGGGAACTCGGGGAGCTGTTTTTT
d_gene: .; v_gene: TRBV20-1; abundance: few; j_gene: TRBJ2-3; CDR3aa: CSATARHTDTQYF; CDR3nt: TGCAGTGCTACGGCCCGTCACACAGATACGCAGTATTTT
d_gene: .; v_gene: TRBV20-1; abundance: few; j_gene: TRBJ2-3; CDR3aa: CSAGGPSDTQYF; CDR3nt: TGCAGTGCTGGGGGACCCTCAGATACGCAGTATTTT
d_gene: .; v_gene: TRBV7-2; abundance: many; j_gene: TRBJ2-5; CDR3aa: CASSLGAPQEYF; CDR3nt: TGTGCCAGCAGCTTGGGTGCCCCTCAGGAGTACTTC
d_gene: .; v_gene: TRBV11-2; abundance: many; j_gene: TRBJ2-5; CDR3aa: CAVTGPQGPWETQYF; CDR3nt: TGTGCCGTCACGGGCCCGCAGGGGCCCTGGGAGACCCAGTACTTC
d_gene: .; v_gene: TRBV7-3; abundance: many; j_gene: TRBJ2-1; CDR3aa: CASSSDRNGEQFF; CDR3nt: TGTGCCAGCAGTTCTGACCGGAACGGGGAGCAGTTCTTC
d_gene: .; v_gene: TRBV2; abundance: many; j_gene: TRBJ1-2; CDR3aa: CASTGRSYYGYTF; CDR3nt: TGTGCCAGCACCGGGAGGTCCTACTATGGCTACACCTTC
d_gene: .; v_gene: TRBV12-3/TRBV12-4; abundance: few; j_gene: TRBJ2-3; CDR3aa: CASSRVGTVSTDTQYF; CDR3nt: TGTGCCAGCAGCCGAGTGGGGACGGTGAGCACAGATACGCAGTATTTT
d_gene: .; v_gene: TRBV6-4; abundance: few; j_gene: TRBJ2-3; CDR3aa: CASSDQKDTQYF; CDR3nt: TGTGCCAGCAGTGACCAAAAGGATACGCAGTATTTT
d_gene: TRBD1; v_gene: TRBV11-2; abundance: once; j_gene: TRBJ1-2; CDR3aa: CASSPLGGRGNYGYTF; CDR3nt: TGTGCCAGCAGCCCCCTAGGCGGCAGGGGGAACTATGGCTACACCTTC
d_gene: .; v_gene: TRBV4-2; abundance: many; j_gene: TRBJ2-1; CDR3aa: CASSQGGHGTDEQFF; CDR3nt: TGTGCCAGCAGCCAAGGGGGACATGGGACGGATGAGCAGTTCTTC
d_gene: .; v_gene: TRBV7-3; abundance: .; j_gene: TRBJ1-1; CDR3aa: CASSFGGRDTEAFF; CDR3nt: TGTGCCAGCAGCTTCGGAGGGCGGGACACTGAAGCTTTCTTT
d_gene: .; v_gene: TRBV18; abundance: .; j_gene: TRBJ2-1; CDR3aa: CASSPLPAVNNEQFF; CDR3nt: TGTGCCAGCTCACCACTCCCAGCCGTGAACAATGAGCAGTTCTTC
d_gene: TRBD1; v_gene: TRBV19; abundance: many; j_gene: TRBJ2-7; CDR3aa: CASSPRDRDSEQYF; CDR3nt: TGTGCCAGTAGTCCCAGGGACAGGGATTCCGAGCAGTACTTC
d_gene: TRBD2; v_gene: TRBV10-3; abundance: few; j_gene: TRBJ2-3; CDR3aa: CAIHGGAPSDTQYF; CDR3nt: TGTGCCATCCACGGGGGGGCCCCGTCAGATACGCAGTATTTT
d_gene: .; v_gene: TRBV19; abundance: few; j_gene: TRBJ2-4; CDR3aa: CASSTPRREAKNIQYF; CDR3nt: TGTGCCAGTAGTACCCCCCGACGGGAAGCCAAAAACATTCAGTACTTC
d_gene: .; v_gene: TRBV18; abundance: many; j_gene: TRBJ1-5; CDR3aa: CASSPLGLSNQPQHF; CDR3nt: TGTGCCAGCTCACCATTGGGTCTCAGCAATCAGCCCCAGCATTTT
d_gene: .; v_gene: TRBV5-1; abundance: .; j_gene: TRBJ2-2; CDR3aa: CASTPGRWGGELFF; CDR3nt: TGCGCCAGCACCCCGGGCCGCTGGGGCGGGGAGCTGTTTTTT
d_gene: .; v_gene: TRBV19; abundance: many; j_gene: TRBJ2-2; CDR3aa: CASSSLWGELFF; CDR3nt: TGTGCCAGCTCTTCGCTGTGGGGGGAGCTGTTTTTT
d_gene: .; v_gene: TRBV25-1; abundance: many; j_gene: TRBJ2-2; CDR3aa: CASSVGPSPIIRDKKPTLGELFF; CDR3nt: TGTGCCAGCAGTGTAGGCCCATCCCCCATCATTCGGGACAAAAAACCCACCCTGGGGGAGCTGTTTTTT
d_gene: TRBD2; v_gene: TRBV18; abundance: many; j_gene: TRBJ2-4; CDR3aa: CASSPTLADIQYF; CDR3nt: TGTGCCAGCTCACCAACCCTAGCGGACATTCAGTACTTC
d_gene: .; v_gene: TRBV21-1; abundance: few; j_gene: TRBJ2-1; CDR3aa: CASSKGASGLGNEQFF; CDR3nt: TGTGCCAGCAGCAAAGGGGCTAGCGGGCTTGGCAATGAGCAGTTCTTC
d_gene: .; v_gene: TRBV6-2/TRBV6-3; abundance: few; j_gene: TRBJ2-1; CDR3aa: CASSSSKGGLGNEQFF; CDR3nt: TGTGCCAGCAGTTCCAGTAAGGGGGGTTTGGGGAATGAGCAGTTCTTC
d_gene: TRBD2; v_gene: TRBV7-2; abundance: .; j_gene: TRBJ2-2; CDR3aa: CARRSGGNTGELFF; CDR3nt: TGTGCCAGGAGGAGCGGGGGGAACACCGGGGAGCTGTTTTTT
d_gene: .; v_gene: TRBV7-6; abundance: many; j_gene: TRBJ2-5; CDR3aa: CASSLIPRSEETQYF; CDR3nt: TGTGCCAGCAGCTTAATTCCCAGGAGCGAAGAGACCCAGTACTTC
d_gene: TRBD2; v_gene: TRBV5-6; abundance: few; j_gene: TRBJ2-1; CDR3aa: CASSLVAGGSYNEQFF; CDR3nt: TGTGCCAGCAGCTTGGTAGCGGGGGGCTCCTACAATGAGCAGTTCTTC